The 21 T cell receptor beta chains below come from one sample, sequenced in a study of blood T cell repertoires in COVID-19. Clones were sequenced by immunoSEQ multiplex PCR, and TCRdb holds only the in-frame ones, with some missing. The table shows about 70,000 clones, with 85% to 90% occurring only once. Sequencing used peripheral blood. These receptors were taken from a man in his sixties or seventies with active COVID-19.

V is TRBV11-3 and J is TRBJ1-2; 10 nucleotides align to TRBD1. The CDR3 consists of 17 residues. V lost 4 bases and J lost 4; bases outside the gene matches: 12. The germline V gene encodes CDR1 SGHNT and CDR2 YENEEA. The CDR3 region is CASSSPGQGPSGYGYTF. In DNA form, the CDR3 reads TGTGCCAGCAGCTCGCCGGGACAGGGGCCGTCGGGCTATGGCTACACCTTC. Drawing the rest from reference TRBV11-3 and TRBJ1-2, the complete variable domain is EAGVVQSPRYKIIEKKQPVAFWCNPISGHNTLYWYLQNLGQGPELLIRYENEEAVDDSQLPKDRFSAERLKGVDSTLKIQPAELGDSAVYLCASSSPGQGPSGYGYTFGSGTRLTVV.

This chain's CDR3 is CASSTRGGQETQYF. The CDR3 DNA is TGTGCCAGCAGCACTCGCGGGGGACAAGAGACCCAGTACTTC. V usage is TRBV7-9 and J usage is TRBJ2-5; 7 nucleotides agree with TRBD2. The CDR3 contains 14 residues. With 5 bases clipped from V and 2 bases from J, the junction kept 5 bases outside the gene matches. The V gene's germline CDR1 is SEHNR and CDR2 FQNEAQ (reference sequence).

The V call is TRBV24-1, the J call TRBJ1-2; D is undetermined. CDR1 and CDR2 from the germline V gene are KGHDR and SFDVKD. The CDR3 extends over 13 amino acids. Trimming cost V 5 bases and J 3 bases, with 9 bases left between them. The CDR3 DNA follows: TGTGCCACCAGTGTCGGAGACTACTATGGCTACACCTTC. It yields the protein CATSVGDYYGYTF.

The rearrangement joins TRBV10-3 to TRBJ2-2, with D unclear. The CDR3 is 14 amino acids. The ends were cut back, 2 bases at V and 4 bases at J, with 8 bases in the middle. Per the germline V gene, CDR1 is ENHRY and CDR2 is SYGVKD. This chain's CDR3 is CAISEPSGTGELFF. As DNA, the CDR3 is TGTGCCATCAGTGAGCCCTCGGGCACCGGGGAGCTGTTTTTT.

This clone has a single count. The genes are TRBV5-1 and TRBJ2-6; TRBD2 matches 7 bases. This CDR3 has 18 amino acids. V trimming: 1 base; J trimming: 0 bases; junction bases outside the gene matches: 7. CDR1 is SGHRS and CDR2 is YFSETQ in the germline V gene. CDR3 DNA: TGCGCCAGCAGCTTGCAGGTGGCGGGGGACTCTGGGGCCAACGTCCTGACTTTC. Residues: CASSLQVAGDSGANVLTF.

This clone was counted a single time. This rearrangement joins TRBV27 to TRBJ2-7; 8 nucleotides agree with TRBD1. Per germline, CDR1 MNHEY and CDR2 SMNVEV (reference sequence). The CDR3 contains 12 residues. Unmatched junction bases numbered 2, after V lost 8 bases and J lost 2 bases. CDR3 loop: CASRTGTYEQYF. CDR3 nucleotide sequence: TGTGCCAGCCGGACAGGGACCTACGAGCAGTACTTC.

V and J are TRBV4-2 and TRBJ2-3, with 8 bases identical to TRBD2. The CDR3 is 16 residues long. J lost 1 base, V lost 1 base, and 4 bases had no gene match. Germline CDR1 LGHNA, CDR2 YNFKEQ. The CDR3 here is CASSQGGLGGTDTQYF. The CDR3 coding sequence is TGTGCCAGCAGCCAAGGGGGACTAGGGGGCACAGATACGCAGTATTTT.

This chain links TRBV27 with TRBJ2-2; 7 bases are shared with TRBD1. CDR1 is MNHEY and CDR2 is SMNVEV in the germline V gene (reference sequence). Unmatched junction bases numbered 11, after V lost 6 bases and J lost 7 bases. This CDR3 region has 15 residues. The CDR3 sequence is CASSTGARMVGELFF. The CDR3 coding sequence is TGTGCCAGCAGCACAGGGGCGCGAATGGTCGGGGAGCTGTTTTTT.

The chain recombines TRBV5-1 with TRBJ2-5; 7 bases map to TRBD2. The CDR3 length is 16 residues. The V segment lost 4 bases and the J segment 1 base; nucleotides outside the gene matches: 10. Germline V gene sequence: CDR1 SGHRS, CDR2 YFSETQ. CDR3 region: CASSRWWEGSQETQYF. The CDR3 DNA reads TGCGCCAGCAGCCGCTGGTGGGAGGGATCCCAAGAGACCCAGTACTTC. Full variable domain (remainder filled in from reference TRBV5-1 and TRBJ2-5): KAGVTQTPRYLIKTRGQQVTLSCSPISGHRSVSWYQQTPGQGLQFLFEYFSETQRNKGNFPGRFSGRQFSNSRSEMNVSTLELGDSALYLCASSRWWEGSQETQYFGPGTRLLVL.

J is TRBJ2-5 and V is TRBV10-3, with D tentatively TRBD1 (6 bases). The germline V and J ends were trimmed by 5 bases and 4 bases, with 14 bases remaining between them. CDR3 length equals 14 residues. CDR1 ENHRY and CDR2 SYGVKD come from the germline V gene. DNA for the CDR3: TGTGCCATCAGTAGGGACACGGCGGGAGAGACCCAGTACTTC. Its translation is CAISRDTAGETQYF.

This rearrangement joins TRBV27 to TRBJ1-2; 8 nucleotides align to TRBD1. CDR1 and CDR2 (germline): MNHEY, SMNVEV (reference sequence). The CDR3 extends over 14 amino acids. With V trimmed by 3 bases and J by 7 bases, 7 bases remained unmatched. CDR3 nucleotides: TGTGCCAGCAGTTTCGGGCAGGGGGCGGGTGGCTACACCTTC. Its protein product is CASSFGQGAGGYTF.

The CDR3 loop reads CASSPSRRGQETQYF. In DNA form, the CDR3 reads TGTGCCAGCAGCCCCTCCCGGAGGGGACAAGAGACCCAGTACTTC. This chain links TRBV6-5 with TRBJ2-5; D may be TRBD2 (6 bases). CDR3 length: 15 amino acids. Germline V gene lookup returns CDR1 MNHEY and CDR2 SVGAGI. V gave up 6 bases and J gave up 2 bases, with 16 bases separating them.

This clone is categorized as medium-sized. The chain combines TRBV11-2 with TRBJ1-6, with D hard to call. CDR3 length equals 13 residues. The V gene's germline CDR1 is SGHAT and CDR2 FQNNGV. Trimming took 0 bases from V and 8 from J, leaving 5 bases between them. CDR3 sequence reads: CASSLDRDSPLHF. CDR3 coding DNA: TGTGCCAGCAGCTTAGATCGGGATTCACCCCTCCACTTT. The full variable domain, in which reference TRBV11-2 and TRBJ1-6 provide the parts outside the CDR3, is EAGVAQSPRYKIIEKRQSVAFWCNPISGHATLYWYQQILGQGPKLLIQFQNNGVVDDSQLPKDRFSAERLKGVDSTLKIQPAKLEDSAVYLCASSLDRDSPLHFGNGTRLTVT.

This sequence joins TRBV30 and TRBJ2-3; TRBD2 matches 16 bases. Germline V lookup: CDR1 GTSNPN, CDR2 SVGIG (reference sequence). The CDR3 extends over 16 amino acids. Losses at the gene ends were 3 bases for V and 4 bases for J; bases not matched to a gene: 4. As DNA, the CDR3 is TGTGCCTGGAGCGTGGGACTAGCGGGAGGGCCAGATACGCAGTATTTT. Its translation is CAWSVGLAGGPDTQYF.

This chain connects TRBV7-3 to TRBJ2-1; 10 bases are shared with TRBD1. CDR3 length: 20 amino acids. The germline V gene encodes CDR1 SGHTA and CDR2 FQGTGA. V lost 5 bases, J lost 8 bases, and 24 bases stayed unmatched. CDR3 coding DNA: TGTGCCAGCAGCCCCTTGGGGGTCGGGACAGGGGCCGGTCGCAACTATGAGCAGTTCTTC. As protein: CASSPLGVGTGAGRNYEQFF.

The chain combines TRBV9 with TRBJ2-2; D might be TRBD1 (5 bases). The CDR3 covers 16 residues. CDR1 SGDLS and CDR2 YYNGEE come from the germline V gene. V was shortened by 3 bases and J by 4 bases, with 16 bases between the two germline ends. The CDR3 spells CASSAAVGASTGELFF. The CDR3 DNA is TGTGCCAGCAGCGCCGCGGTAGGGGCCAGCACCGGGGAGCTGTTTTTT. Combining the CDR3 with reference TRBV9 and TRBJ2-2 gives the whole variable domain DSGVTQTPKHLITATGQRVTLRCSPRSGDLSVYWYQQSLDQGLQFLIQYYNGEERAKGNILERFSAQQFPDLHSELNLSSLELGDSALYFCASSAAVGASTGELFFGEGSRLTVL.

The gene calls are TRBV5-1 and TRBJ2-7; 12 bases are shared with TRBD2. Germline V gene data show CDR1 as SGHRS and CDR2 as YFSETQ. This CDR3 contains 17 residues. Losses at the gene ends were 0 bases for V and 2 bases for J; bases not matched to a gene: 6. CDR3 in amino acids: CASSLGLAGGTPYEQYF. The CDR3 DNA is TGCGCCAGCAGCTTGGGGCTAGCGGGAGGGACCCCCTACGAGCAGTACTTC. Using reference TRBV5-1 and TRBJ2-7 for the parts outside the CDR3, the full variable domain is KAGVTQTPRYLIKTRGQQVTLSCSPISGHRSVSWYQQTPGQGLQFLFEYFSETQRNKGNFPGRFSGRQFSNSRSEMNVSTLELGDSALYLCASSLGLAGGTPYEQYFGPGTRLTVT.

J is TRBJ2-3 and V is TRBV5-4; 12 nucleotides line up with TRBD1. The V segment lost 3 bases and the J segment 2 bases; nucleotides outside the gene matches: 16. Looked up from germline, CDR1 is SGHNT and CDR2 is YYREEE (reference sequence). CDR3 length: 20 amino acids. Written as DNA, the CDR3 is TGTGCCAGCAGCTCGCCCCGGGGACAGGGGGCCCTAAGGCCCACAGATACGCAGTATTTT. This encodes CASSSPRGQGALRPTDTQYF.

The CDR3 coding sequence is TGCAGCGTTGGGGGAGGAGCGCTCACAGATACGCAGTATTTT. Residues: CSVGGGALTDTQYF. The chain carries TRBV29-1 and TRBJ2-3; a possible D gene is TRBD2 (6 bases). V was shortened by 4 bases and J by 2 bases, with 13 bases between the two germline ends. Germline values: CDR1 SQVTM, CDR2 ANQGSEA. There are 14 residues in the CDR3.

This clone was detected only a few times. V usage is TRBV19 and J usage is TRBJ2-1; 9 bases are a match to TRBD1. Germline CDR1 LNHDA, CDR2 SQIVND (reference sequence). This CDR3 spans 15 amino acids. V shed 7 bases, J shed 7 bases, and the junction held 11 bases outside the gene matches. Here the CDR3 DNA reads TGTGCCAGTACCGCCGGGACAGGGTGGCTTAATGAGCAGTTCTTC. This translates into CASTAGTGWLNEQFF.

This clone was counted once. The chain combines TRBV6-4 with TRBJ2-5, with 7 bases that match TRBD1. Unmatched junction bases numbered 12, after V lost 6 bases and J lost 5 bases. CDR3 length equals 15 residues. Germline-derived CDR1 and CDR2 are MRHNA and SNTAGT. DNA for the CDR3: TGTGCCAGCAGCCGTACAGGGGCGGGCGGGGAGACCCAGTACTTC. It translates to CASSRTGAGGETQYF.